The present TCR beta chain was sequenced within a study of blood T cell repertoires in COVID-19. Study-wide context: The samples span acute and convalescent COVID-19 from the United States, Italy and Spain. In each case, the material was cDNA or gDNA derived from T cells, B-cell-depleted T cells, or PBMCs.

This clone is a singleton in its sample. Assay: immunoSEQ multiplex PCR; the TCRdb copy retains only in-frame clones and omits some. The table includes 60,000 or so clones, 80% to 90% detected once. The germline V gene has CDR1 SQVTM and CDR2 ANQGSEA. The CDR3 extends over 11 amino acids. V lost 6 bases and J 8 bases, leaving 12 bases between the germline ends. The sample taken for sequencing was peripheral blood. The rearrangement joins TRBV29-1 to TRBJ2-3; a possible D gene is TRBD1 (5 bases). The source of this sequence is a man aged 55-75 years with acute or convalescent COVID-19. The CDR3 loop reads CSVAERGTQYF. The CDR3 DNA sequence: TGCAGCGTCGCCGAAAGGGGTACGCAGTATTTT.